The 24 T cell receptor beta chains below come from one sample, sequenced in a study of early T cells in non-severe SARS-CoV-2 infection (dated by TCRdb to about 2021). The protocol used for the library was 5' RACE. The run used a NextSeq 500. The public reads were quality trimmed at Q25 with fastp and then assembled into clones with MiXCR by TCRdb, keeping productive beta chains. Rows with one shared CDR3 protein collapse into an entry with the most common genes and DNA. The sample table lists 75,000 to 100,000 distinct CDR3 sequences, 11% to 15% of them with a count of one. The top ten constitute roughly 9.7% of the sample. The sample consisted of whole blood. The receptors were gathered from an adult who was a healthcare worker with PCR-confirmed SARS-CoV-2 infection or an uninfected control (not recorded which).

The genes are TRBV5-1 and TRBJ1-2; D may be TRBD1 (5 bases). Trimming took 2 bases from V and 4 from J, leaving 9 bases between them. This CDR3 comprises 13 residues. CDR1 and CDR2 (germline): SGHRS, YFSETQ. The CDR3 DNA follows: TGCGCCAGCAGCTTCGACGGGGGCTATGGCTACACCTTC. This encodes CASSFDGGYGYTF.

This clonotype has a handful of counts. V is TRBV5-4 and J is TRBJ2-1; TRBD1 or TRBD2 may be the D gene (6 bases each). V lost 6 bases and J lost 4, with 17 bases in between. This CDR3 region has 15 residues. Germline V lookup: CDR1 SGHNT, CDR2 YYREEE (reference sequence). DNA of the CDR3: TGTGCCAGCAACTCCGGGGGCGCGGGGTACAATGAGCAGTTCTTC. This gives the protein CASNSGGAGYNEQFF. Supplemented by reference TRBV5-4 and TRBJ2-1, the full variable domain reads ETGVTQSPTHLIKTRGQQVTLRCSSQSGHNTVSWYQQALGQGPQFIFQYYREEENGRGNFPPRFSGLQFPNYSSELNVNALELDDSALYLCASNSGGAGYNEQFFGPGTRLTVL.

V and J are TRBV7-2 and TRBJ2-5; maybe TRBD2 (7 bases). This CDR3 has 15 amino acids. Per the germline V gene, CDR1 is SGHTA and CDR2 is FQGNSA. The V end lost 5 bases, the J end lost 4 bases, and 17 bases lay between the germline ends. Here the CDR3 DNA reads TGTGCCAGCAGCATAAACCTAGGGGGGGTAGAGACCCAGTACTTC. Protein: CASSINLGGVETQYF. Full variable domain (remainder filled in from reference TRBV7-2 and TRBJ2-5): GAGVSQSPSNKVTEKGKDVELRCDPISGHTALYWYRQSLGQGLEFLIYFQGNSAPDKSGLPSDRFSAERTGGSVSTLTIQRTQQEDSAVYLCASSINLGGVETQYFGPGTRLLVL.

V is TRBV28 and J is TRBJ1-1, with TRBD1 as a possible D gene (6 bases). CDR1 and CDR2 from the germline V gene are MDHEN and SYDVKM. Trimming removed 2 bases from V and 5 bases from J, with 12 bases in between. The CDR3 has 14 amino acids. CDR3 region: CASSLEGGWTEAFF. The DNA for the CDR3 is TGTGCCAGCAGTTTAGAGGGGGGCTGGACTGAAGCTTTCTTT.

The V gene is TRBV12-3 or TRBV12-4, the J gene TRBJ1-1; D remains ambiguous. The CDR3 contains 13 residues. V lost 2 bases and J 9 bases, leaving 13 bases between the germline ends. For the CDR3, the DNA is TGTGCCAGCAGTTTACCCCCGGGGTCTAAAGCTTTCTTT. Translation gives CASSLPPGSKAFF.

CDR3 nucleotide sequence: TGTGCCAGCAGCCCCTCCGTCGTACAGGGGGACATTCAGTACTTC. Its translation is CASSPSVVQGDIQYF. The chain links TRBV28 to TRBJ2-4; TRBD1 agrees at 8 bases. The germline V gene has CDR1 MDHEN and CDR2 SYDVKM. This CDR3 comprises 15 residues. J lost 8 bases, V lost 6 bases, and 12 bases had no gene match.

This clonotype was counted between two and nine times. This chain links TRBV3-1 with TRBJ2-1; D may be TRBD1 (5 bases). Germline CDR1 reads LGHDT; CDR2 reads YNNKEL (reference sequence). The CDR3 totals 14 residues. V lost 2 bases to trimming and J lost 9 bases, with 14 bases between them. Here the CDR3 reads CASSQSLPRAEQFF. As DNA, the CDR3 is TGTGCCAGCAGCCAATCCCTCCCCAGGGCTGAGCAGTTCTTC.

The CDR3 region is CASSVGTVTLNTEAFF. CDR3 in DNA: TGTGCCAGCAGCGTCGGGACAGTGACCTTGAACACTGAAGCTTTCTTT. This chain connects TRBV7-9 to TRBJ1-1; 7 bases fit TRBD1. V lost 5 bases, J lost 0 bases, and 9 bases stayed unmatched. This CDR3 has 16 residues. Per germline, CDR1 SEHNR and CDR2 FQNEAQ (reference sequence).

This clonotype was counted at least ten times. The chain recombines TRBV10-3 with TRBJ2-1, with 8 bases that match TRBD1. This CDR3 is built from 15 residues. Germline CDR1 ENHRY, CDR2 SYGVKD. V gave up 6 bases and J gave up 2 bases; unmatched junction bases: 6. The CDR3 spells CAIRTGVGTYNEQFF. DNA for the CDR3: TGTGCCATCAGGACAGGGGTTGGGACCTACAATGAGCAGTTCTTC.

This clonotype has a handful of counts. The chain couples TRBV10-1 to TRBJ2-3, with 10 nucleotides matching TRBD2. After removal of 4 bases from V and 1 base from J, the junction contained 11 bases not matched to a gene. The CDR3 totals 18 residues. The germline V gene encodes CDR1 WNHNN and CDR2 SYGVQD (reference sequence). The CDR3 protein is CASSALGLAGVGTDTQYF. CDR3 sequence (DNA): TGCGCCAGCAGTGCCCTTGGGCTAGCGGGGGTCGGCACAGATACGCAGTATTTT.

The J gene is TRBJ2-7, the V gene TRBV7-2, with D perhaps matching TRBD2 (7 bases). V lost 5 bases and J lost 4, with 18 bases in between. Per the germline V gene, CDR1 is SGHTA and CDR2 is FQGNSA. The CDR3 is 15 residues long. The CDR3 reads CASSRETKGGYEQYF. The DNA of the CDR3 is TGTGCCAGCAGCCGTGAAACAAAGGGGGGGTACGAGCAGTACTTC.

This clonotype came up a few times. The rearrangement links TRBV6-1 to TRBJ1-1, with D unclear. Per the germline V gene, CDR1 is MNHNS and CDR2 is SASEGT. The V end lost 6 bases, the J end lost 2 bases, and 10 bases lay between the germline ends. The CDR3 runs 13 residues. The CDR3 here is CASSSDSNTEAFF. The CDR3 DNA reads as TGTGCCAGCAGCTCGGACTCTAACACTGAAGCTTTCTTT.

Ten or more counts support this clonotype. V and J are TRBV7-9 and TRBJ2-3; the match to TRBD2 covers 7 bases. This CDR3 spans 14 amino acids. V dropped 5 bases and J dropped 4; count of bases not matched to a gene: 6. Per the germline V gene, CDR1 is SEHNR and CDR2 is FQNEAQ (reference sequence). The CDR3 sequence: CASSDRTSADTQYF. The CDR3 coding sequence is TGTGCCAGCAGCGACCGGACTAGTGCAGATACGCAGTATTTT.

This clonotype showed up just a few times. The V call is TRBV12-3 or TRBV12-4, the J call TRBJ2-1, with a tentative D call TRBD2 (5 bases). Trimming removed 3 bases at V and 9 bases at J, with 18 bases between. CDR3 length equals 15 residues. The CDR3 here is CASSLGQPRAGEQFF. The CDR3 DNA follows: TGTGCCAGCAGTTTGGGTCAACCCCGGGCGGGTGAGCAGTTCTTC.

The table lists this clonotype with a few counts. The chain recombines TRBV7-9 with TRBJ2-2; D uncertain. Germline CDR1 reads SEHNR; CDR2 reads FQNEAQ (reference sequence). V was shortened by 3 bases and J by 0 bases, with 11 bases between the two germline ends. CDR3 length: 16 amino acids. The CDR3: CASSFRTLANTGELFF. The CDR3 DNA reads TGTGCCAGCAGCTTTAGGACCTTGGCGAACACCGGGGAGCTGTTTTTT.

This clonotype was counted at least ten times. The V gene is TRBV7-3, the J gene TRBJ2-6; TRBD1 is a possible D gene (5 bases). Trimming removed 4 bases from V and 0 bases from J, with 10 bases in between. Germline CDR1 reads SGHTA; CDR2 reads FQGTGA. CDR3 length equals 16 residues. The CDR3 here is CASSSTGSSGANVLTF. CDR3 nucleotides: TGTGCCAGCAGCTCAACAGGCAGCTCTGGGGCCAACGTCCTGACTTTC.

The CDR3: CASSPTSVSYNEQFF. In nucleotides, the CDR3 is TGTGCCAGCAGCCCCACTAGCGTATCCTACAATGAGCAGTTCTTC. J is TRBJ2-1 and V is TRBV7-2; 7 bases map to TRBD2. Per the germline V gene, CDR1 is SGHTA and CDR2 is FQGNSA. The CDR3 extends over 15 amino acids. J was trimmed by 1 base and V by 5 bases; bases with no gene match: 5.

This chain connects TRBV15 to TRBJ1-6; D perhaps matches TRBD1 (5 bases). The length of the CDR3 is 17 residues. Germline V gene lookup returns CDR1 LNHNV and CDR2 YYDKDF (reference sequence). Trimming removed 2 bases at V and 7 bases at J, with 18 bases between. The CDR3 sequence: CATSRSLRQGGNSPLHF. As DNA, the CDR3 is TGTGCCACCAGCAGATCCCTGAGGCAGGGTGGGAATTCACCCCTCCACTTT.

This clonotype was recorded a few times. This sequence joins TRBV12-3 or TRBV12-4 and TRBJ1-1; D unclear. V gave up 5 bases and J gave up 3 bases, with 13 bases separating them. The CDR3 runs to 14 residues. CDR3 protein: CASSPLGLDTEAFF. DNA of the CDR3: TGTGCCAGCAGTCCATTAGGACTGGACACTGAAGCTTTCTTT.

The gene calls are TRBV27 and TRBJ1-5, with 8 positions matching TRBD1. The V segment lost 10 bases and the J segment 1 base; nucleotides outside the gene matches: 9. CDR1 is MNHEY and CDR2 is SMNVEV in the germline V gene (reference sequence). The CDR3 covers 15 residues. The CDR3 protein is CATRDRGLSNQPQHF. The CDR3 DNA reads TGTGCCACCCGAGACAGGGGATTAAGCAATCAGCCCCAGCATTTT.

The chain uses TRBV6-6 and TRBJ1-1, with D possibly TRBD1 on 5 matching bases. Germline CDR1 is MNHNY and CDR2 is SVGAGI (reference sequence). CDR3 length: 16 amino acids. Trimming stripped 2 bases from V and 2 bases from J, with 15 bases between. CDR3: CASSYGPQGSNTEAFF. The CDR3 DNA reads TGTGCCAGCAGTTACGGCCCTCAGGGAAGTAACACTGAAGCTTTCTTT.

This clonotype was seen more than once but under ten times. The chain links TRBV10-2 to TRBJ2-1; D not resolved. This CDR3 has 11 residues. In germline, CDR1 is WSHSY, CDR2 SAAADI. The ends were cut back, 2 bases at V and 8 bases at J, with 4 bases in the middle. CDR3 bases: TGCGCCAGCAGTGAGGGATATGAGCAGTTCTTC. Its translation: CASSEGYEQFF.

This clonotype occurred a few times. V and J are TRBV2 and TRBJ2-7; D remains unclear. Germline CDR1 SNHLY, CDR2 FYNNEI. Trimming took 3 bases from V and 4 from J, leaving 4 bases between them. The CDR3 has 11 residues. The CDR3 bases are TGTGCCAGCAGTGAGGAATACGAGCAGTACTTC. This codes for CASSEEYEQYF.

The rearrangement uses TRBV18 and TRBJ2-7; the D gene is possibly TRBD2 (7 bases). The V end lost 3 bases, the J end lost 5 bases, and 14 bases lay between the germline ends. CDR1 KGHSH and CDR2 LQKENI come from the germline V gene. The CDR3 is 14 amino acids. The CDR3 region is CASSPGGRRNEQYF. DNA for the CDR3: TGTGCCAGCTCACCCGGGGGGCGCCGCAACGAGCAGTACTTC.